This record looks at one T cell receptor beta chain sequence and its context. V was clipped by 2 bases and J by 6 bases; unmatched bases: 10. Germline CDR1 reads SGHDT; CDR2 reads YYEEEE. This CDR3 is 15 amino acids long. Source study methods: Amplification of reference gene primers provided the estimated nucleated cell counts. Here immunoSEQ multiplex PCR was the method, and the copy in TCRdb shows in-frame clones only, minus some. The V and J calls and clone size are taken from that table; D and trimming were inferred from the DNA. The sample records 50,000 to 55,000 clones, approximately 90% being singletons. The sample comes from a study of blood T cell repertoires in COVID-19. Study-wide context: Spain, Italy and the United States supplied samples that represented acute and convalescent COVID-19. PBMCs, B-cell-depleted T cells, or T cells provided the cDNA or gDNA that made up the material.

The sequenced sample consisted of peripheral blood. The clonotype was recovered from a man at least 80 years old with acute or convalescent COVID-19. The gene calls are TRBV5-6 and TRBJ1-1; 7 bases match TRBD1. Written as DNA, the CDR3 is TGTGCCAGCAGCTTCTCAAGGTTAAGGGGGCCTGAAGCTTTCTTT. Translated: CASSFSRLRGPEAFF.